The 11 T cell receptor beta chains presented below share a single source sample, sequenced in a study of blood T cell repertoires in COVID-19. Only in-frame clones appear in the TCRdb table, and some are missing; sequencing was by immunoSEQ multiplex PCR. Among about 180,000 clones listed, more than 65% were seen once. The source material was peripheral blood. Receptor source: a woman aged 60-75 years with COVID-19, enrolled during active disease.

V is TRBV28 and J is TRBJ1-2; D is ambiguous. The germline V and J ends were trimmed by 3 bases and 5 bases, with 7 bases remaining between them. CDR3 length: 12 residues. Germline V gene lookup returns CDR1 MDHEN and CDR2 SYDVKM. The DNA of the CDR3 is TGTGCCAGCAGTTTGGGAGAATATGGCTACACCTTC. This sequence encodes CASSLGEYGYTF.

This clone was picked up a small number of times. This sequence joins TRBV9 and TRBJ1-1; no clear D. Trimming took off 0 bases at V and 1 base at J, with 7 bases between the two ends. CDR1 and CDR2 from the germline V gene are SGDLS and YYNGEE. The CDR3 totals 14 residues. The CDR3 here is CASSVVSENTEAFF. The CDR3 DNA sequence: TGTGCCAGCAGCGTAGTCTCAGAGAACACTGAAGCTTTCTTT.

This chain joins TRBV5-5 and TRBJ1-1, with 9 bases lining up with TRBD1. Germline V CDR1 and CDR2: SGHKS, YYEKEE (reference sequence). The CDR3 totals 17 residues. V dropped 0 bases and J dropped 10; count of bases not matched to a gene: 16. The CDR3 loop reads CASSLVPPMTGGDGAFF. In DNA, the CDR3 is TGTGCCAGCAGCTTGGTCCCTCCGATGACAGGGGGTGATGGAGCTTTCTTT.

This chain links TRBV19 with TRBJ2-5, with D unclear. Trimming took 5 bases from V and 5 from J, leaving 6 bases between them. CDR3 size: 11 residues. Germline V gene lookup returns CDR1 LNHDA and CDR2 SQIVND (reference sequence). The CDR3 coding sequence is TGTGCCAGTAGTCTCGGGGAGACCCAGTACTTC. This codes for CASSLGETQYF.

This clone was found a few times. The rearrangement joins TRBV15 to TRBJ2-1; D may be TRBD1 (6 bases). The CDR3 length is 16 residues. The ends were cut back, 1 base at V and 1 base at J, with 11 bases in the middle. CDR1 and CDR2 from the germline V gene are LNHNV and YYDKDF (reference sequence). The CDR3 DNA reads as TGTGCCACCAGCAGAGCAGGGGTAGGGTCCTACAATGAGCAGTTCTTC. Its protein product is CATSRAGVGSYNEQFF.

The sample holds one count of this clone. The chain combines TRBV11-2 with TRBJ2-7, with TRBD2 matching 8 bases. There are 14 residues in the CDR3. Looked up from germline, CDR1 is SGHAT and CDR2 is FQNNGV. V shed 5 bases, J shed 2 bases, and the junction held 5 bases outside the gene matches. CDR3 protein: CASSPQAGAYEQYV. CDR3 nucleotide sequence: TGTGCCAGCAGCCCCCAAGCGGGGGCCTACGAGCAGTACGTC.

The V gene is TRBV2, the J gene TRBJ2-7, with D possibly matching TRBD1 (6 bases). Per germline, CDR1 SNHLY and CDR2 FYNNEI. Trimming pared 6 bases from V and 2 bases from J, leaving 17 bases between. The CDR3 length is 15 residues. The CDR3 sequence: CASRVSGTHTYEQYF. The CDR3 region has the DNA TGTGCCAGCAGGGTCTCCGGGACACATACCTACGAGCAGTACTTC.

The rearrangement uses TRBV4-3 and TRBJ2-1; 8 nucleotides line up with TRBD2. Losses at the gene ends were 4 bases for V and 5 bases for J; bases not matched to a gene: 10. CDR3 length: 16 residues. Germline assignment: CDR1 LGHNA and CDR2 YSLEER. The CDR3 nucleotides read TGCGCCAGCAGCCGCAGCGGGAGCGTTCCCCACAATGAGCAGTTCTTC. Translation: CASSRSGSVPHNEQFF.

The chain couples TRBV9 to TRBJ2-5; TRBD2 matches at 8 bases. Germline V gene sequence: CDR1 SGDLS, CDR2 YYNGEE. The CDR3 extends over 15 amino acids. The V segment lost 4 bases and the J segment 2 bases; nucleotides outside the gene matches: 7. The CDR3 protein is CASSPPGGIQETQYF. CDR3 in DNA: TGTGCCAGCAGCCCACCGGGGGGGATTCAAGAGACCCAGTACTTC.

This clone appeared a single time. The chain recombines TRBV28 with TRBJ1-6; 11 nucleotides agree with TRBD1. With V trimmed by 4 bases and J by 1 base, 6 bases remained unmatched. Germline CDR1 is MDHEN and CDR2 is SYDVKM. This CDR3 has 18 amino acids. CDR3 nucleotide sequence: TGTGCCAGCAGTTCGGACAGGGGGCGTCAGTCCTATAATTCACCCCTCCACTTT. This codes for CASSSDRGRQSYNSPLHF.

This clone is a singleton in its sample. The chain employs TRBV11-2 and TRBJ2-3; TRBD1 agrees at 9 bases. V lost 5 bases, J lost 6 bases, and 9 bases stayed unmatched. This CDR3 comprises 15 residues. Germline lookup yields CDR1 SGHAT and CDR2 FQNNGV. As DNA, the CDR3 is TGTGCCAGCAGCCCTGGGACAGGGCGGGGGGATACGCAGTATTTT. Translated, it gives CASSPGTGRGDTQYF.